Listed here are 6 T cell receptor beta chains from one sample, sequenced in a study of CD8 T cells in ankylosing spondylitis. Points from the study as a whole: One TCR beta motif, made up of about 8 highly homologous variants, appeared characteristic of ankylosing spondylitis blood.

No cognate antigen is known for these TCRs. TCRdb re-derived calls from the 5' RACE reads in MiXCR, one entry per CDR3 protein. In the table there are around 890,000 distinct CDR3 sequences, 10% to 15% of which are singletons. Sequenced sample: blood, either unsorted or a sorted T cell fraction (not recorded which). All receptors come from a male donor with ankylosing spondylitis.

The chain combines TRBV5-1 with TRBJ2-2; D not certain. The V end was cut by 9 bases, the J end by 4 bases, with 13 bases between. From germline, CDR1 is SGHRS and CDR2 YFSETQ. The CDR3 covers 13 residues. CDR3 protein: CAIRNLGTGELFF. In DNA form, the CDR3 reads TGCGCCATCCGGAATTTGGGCACCGGGGAGCTGTTTTTT.

A few counts support this clonotype. J is TRBJ2-1 and V is TRBV24-1; 7 bases map to TRBD2. V lost 10 bases and J lost 0; bases outside the gene matches: 2. Germline V gene lookup returns CDR1 KGHDR and CDR2 SFDVKD. There are 13 residues in the CDR3. For the CDR3, the DNA is TGTGCCACGGGCGGGAGCTCCTACAATGAGCAGTTCTTC. It yields the protein CATGGSSYNEQFF.

The genes are TRBV10-3 and TRBJ2-6, with D unresolved. The CDR3 sequence is 14 residues long. V shed 7 bases and J shed 2 bases, with 9 bases lying between them. Germline V lookup: CDR1 ENHRY, CDR2 SYGVKD. The CDR3 protein is CAITPRAGANVLTF. The CDR3 DNA is TGTGCCATCACCCCACGGGCTGGGGCCAACGTCCTGACTTTC.

This clonotype has a count of ten or more. The chain is built from TRBV7-2 and TRBJ2-1; D is unresolved. The V end was cut by 0 bases, the J end by 12 bases, with 12 bases between. The CDR3 runs to 13 residues. The germline gives CDR1 SGHTA, CDR2 FQGNSA. CDR3 coding DNA: TGTGCCAGCAGCTTAGCTGATGGCGACGGGCAGTTCTTC. Amino acids: CASSLADGDGQFF.

V and J are TRBV11-2 and TRBJ2-3; 9 positions agree with TRBD2. CDR1 is SGHAT, CDR2 FQNNGV, per germline. The CDR3 sequence is 16 residues long. J lost 2 bases, V lost 6 bases, and 9 bases had no gene match. Written as DNA, the CDR3 is TGTGCCAGCAGAAATTTAGCGGGGGACCTCACAGATACGCAGTATTTT. Encoded protein: CASRNLAGDLTDTQYF.

The chain is built from TRBV7-2 and TRBJ2-1; 7 nucleotides line up with TRBD1. Trimming cost V 3 bases and J 4 bases; bases outside gene matches: 9. This CDR3 contains 16 residues. Germline CDR1 SGHTA, CDR2 FQGNSA. The CDR3 loop is CASSFRPRDSYNEQFF. CDR3 DNA: TGTGCCAGCAGCTTTAGGCCTAGGGACAGTTACAATGAGCAGTTCTTC.